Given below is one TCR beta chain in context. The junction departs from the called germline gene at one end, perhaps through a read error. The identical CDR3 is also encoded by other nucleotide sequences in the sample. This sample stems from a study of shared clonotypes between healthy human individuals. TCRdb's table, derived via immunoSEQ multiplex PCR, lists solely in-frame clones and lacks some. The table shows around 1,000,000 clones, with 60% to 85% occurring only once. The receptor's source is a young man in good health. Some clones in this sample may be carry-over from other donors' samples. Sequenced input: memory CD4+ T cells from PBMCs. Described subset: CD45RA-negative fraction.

CDR3 in amino acids: CASSPGDGNQPQHF. CDR3 coding DNA: TGTGCAAGCAGCCCTGGGGATGGCAATCAGCCCCAGCATTTT. The chain couples TRBV7-9 to TRBJ1-5; D remains ambiguous. The CDR3 is 14 residues long. Germline-derived CDR1 and CDR2 are SEHNR and FQNEAQ (reference sequence).